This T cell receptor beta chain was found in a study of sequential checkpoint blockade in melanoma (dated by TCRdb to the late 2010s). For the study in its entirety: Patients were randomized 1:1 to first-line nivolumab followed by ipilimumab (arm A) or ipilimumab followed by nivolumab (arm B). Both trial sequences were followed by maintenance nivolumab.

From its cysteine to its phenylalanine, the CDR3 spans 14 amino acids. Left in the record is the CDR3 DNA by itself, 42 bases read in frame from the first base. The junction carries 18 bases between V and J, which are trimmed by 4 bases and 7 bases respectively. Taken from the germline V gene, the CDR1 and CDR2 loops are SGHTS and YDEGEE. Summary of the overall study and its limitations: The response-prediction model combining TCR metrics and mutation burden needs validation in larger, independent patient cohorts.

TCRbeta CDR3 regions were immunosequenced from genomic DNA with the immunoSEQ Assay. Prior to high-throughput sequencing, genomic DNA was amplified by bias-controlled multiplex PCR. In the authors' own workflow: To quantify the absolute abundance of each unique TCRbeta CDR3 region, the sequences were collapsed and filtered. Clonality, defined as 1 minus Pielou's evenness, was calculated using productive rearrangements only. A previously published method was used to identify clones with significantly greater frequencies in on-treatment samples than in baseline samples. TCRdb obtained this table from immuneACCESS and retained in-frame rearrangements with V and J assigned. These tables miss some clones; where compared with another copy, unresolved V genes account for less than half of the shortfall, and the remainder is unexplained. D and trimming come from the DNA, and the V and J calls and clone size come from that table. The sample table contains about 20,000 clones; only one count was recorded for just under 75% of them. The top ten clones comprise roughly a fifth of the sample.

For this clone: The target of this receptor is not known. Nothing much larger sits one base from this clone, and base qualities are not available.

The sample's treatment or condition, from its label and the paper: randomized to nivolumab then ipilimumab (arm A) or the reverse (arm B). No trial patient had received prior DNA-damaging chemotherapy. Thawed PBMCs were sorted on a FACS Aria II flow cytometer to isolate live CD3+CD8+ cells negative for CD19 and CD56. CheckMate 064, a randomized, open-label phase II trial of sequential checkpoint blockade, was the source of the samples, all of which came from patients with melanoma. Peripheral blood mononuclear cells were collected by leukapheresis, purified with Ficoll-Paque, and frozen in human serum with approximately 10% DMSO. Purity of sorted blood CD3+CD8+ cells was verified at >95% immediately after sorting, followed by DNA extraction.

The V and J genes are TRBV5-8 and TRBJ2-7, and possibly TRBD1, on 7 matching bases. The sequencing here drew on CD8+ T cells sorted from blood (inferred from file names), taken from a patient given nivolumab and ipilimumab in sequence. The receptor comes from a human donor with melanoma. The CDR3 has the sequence CASSHDRAGGEQYF. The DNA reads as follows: TGTGCCAGCAGCCATGACAGGGCTGGGGGGGAGCAGTACTTC. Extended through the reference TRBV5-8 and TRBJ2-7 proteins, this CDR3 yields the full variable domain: EAGVTQSPTHLIKTRGQQATLRCSPISGHTSVYWYQQALGLGLQFLLWYDEGEERNRGNFPPRFSGRQFPNYSSELNVNALELEDSALYLCASSHDRAGGEQYFGPGTRLTVT.